Below, one T cell receptor (beta chain) is given with its context. Its antigen is unknown. It has no much larger one-base neighbor in the sample; base qualities were not kept. The data belong to a study of radiotherapy plus CTLA-4 blockade in lung cancer (dated by TCRdb to 2016 to 2019). For the wider study: Objective responses were observed in approximately 17% of enrolled patients, and disease control was achieved in approximately 32%. Summary of the overall study and its limitations: The strongest predictors of response were reported to be early dynamic shifts in blood T cell clones along with a rise in serum interferon-beta following radiation. TCR clones derived from tumors expanded in peripheral blood after treatment with radiotherapy and ipilimumab.

The germline V gene supplies CDR1 MDHEN and CDR2 SYDVKM. V and J lose 6 bases and 1 base, and a span of 6 bases separates them. There are 12 amino acids in the CDR3, from cysteine to phenylalanine inclusive. This entry keeps only the CDR3 DNA: 36 bases, framed from base 1. Libraries were constructed by the immunoSEQ multiplex PCR assay. TCRdb stores this immuneACCESS table with in-frame sequences only. Part of the clones is absent; in the studies checked, under half of the shortfall reflects unresolved V genes, and no reason is known for the rest. The sample records approximately 53,000 clones, roughly 84% of which are singletons. Clones ranked in the top ten supply roughly a quarter of the sample. The study evaluated CTLA-4 blockade (ipilimumab) given together with focal radiation therapy in patients who had chemo-refractory metastatic non-small-cell lung cancer.

The sequence joins TRBV28 to TRBJ1-1; a tentative D call is TRBD1 (5 bases match). The sequence derives from a human donor with non-small cell lung cancer whose response to radiotherapy plus ipilimumab could not be evaluated. The material was peripheral blood, obtained from a patient treated with radiotherapy plus ipilimumab. CDR3 protein: CASRGGNTEAFF. The nucleotide sequence is TGTGCCAGCAGGGGGGGGAACACTGAAGCTTTCTTT.